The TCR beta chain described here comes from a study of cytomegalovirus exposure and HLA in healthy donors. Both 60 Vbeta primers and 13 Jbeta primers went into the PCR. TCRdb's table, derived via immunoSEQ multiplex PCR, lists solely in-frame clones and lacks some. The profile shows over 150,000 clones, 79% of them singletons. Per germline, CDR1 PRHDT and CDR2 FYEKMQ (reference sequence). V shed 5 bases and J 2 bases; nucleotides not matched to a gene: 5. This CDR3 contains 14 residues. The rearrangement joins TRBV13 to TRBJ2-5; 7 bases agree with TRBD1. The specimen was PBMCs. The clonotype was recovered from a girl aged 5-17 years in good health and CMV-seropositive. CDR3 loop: CASSPWTGQETQYF. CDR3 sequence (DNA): TGTGCCAGCAGCCCGTGGACAGGTCAAGAGACCCAGTACTTC.